This record concerns one T cell receptor (beta chain) sequence. Its specific antigen is unknown. The read gets to within 3 residues of the CDR3 end, and the germline J gene fills in the rest. CDR1 SGHDT and CDR2 YYEEEE were looked up in the germline V gene. V and J lose 4 bases and 3 bases, and a span of 8 bases separates them. The CDR3 measures 13 amino acids from cysteine to phenylalanine. Only the CDR3 bases that were read are kept: 30 of them, in frame from base 1. This sample stems from a study of T cells in women clearing cervical HPV infection (dated by TCRdb to the late 2010s). Looking at the study overall: The cases were about 27 women with histologically confirmed HPV16-related CIN3 or worse, and 2 of these cases were invasive cancers. Five blinded duplicates per group were added as quality controls, giving around 60 samples: some 50 participants and some 10 replicates. Since HLA typing was available for only a few women, HLA type could not be ruled out as a confounder. Cases had a median age of about 34 years and controls had a median age of about 41, with no significant differences in baseline characteristics. The parent cohort enrolled 9,800 or so women aged 18 or older in Guanacaste, Costa Rica, during about 1993 to 1994 and followed them for 6 to 7 years. Cases were matched to controls by age within five years and by the year the sample was collected. Blood from cases was collected at the visit at which the lesion was first identified, whereas blood from controls was collected once infection was no longer detected. For cases, a median interval of nearly 150 days, with an interquartile range of roughly 85 to 220 days, was observed between lesion detection and blood sampling. The controls were 25 or so women whose single incident HPV16 infection cleared within 12 months with no development of precancer or cancer. Nested within Costa Rica's Guanacaste HPV Natural History Study, an exploratory proof-of-principle case-control study compared TCR repertoires across cervical HPV16 outcomes.

TCR beta CDR3 regions were amplified by multiplex PCR using the immunoSEQ assay from an average of about 1.2 ug genomic DNA per sample. The assay corrected primer bias using a complete synthetic TCR repertoire to establish an amplification baseline. Amplicons were sequenced on the Illumina platform. The original pipeline was this. Sequence errors were corrected by clustering with frequency ratios and a modified nearest-neighbor algorithm, and the sequences were then analyzed in the immunoSEQ Analyzer using IMGT gene definitions. At each rarefaction depth, TCR richness and evenness were averaged across 20 rarefaction repeats, and any sample with fewer sequences than the depth was left out. V, D and J gene relative abundances were compared between groups with Wilcoxon rank sum tests, applying FDR correction. An intraclass correlation of 90% to 97% for TCR richness and an average of about 73% across 65 or so gene segments were obtained from the blinded duplicates. TCRdb's version of the immuneACCESS table is confined to in-frame rearrangements and falls short of the full clone set. An unresolved V gene accounts for under half of the shortfall where checked; the remainder is of unknown origin. The V and J calls and clone size were taken over from that table, and D and trimming were inferred from the DNA. The sample table holds about 30,000 clones. Clones ranked in the top ten supply roughly 3.6% of the sample.

Every participant had a single incident cervical HPV16 infection, and prevalent HPV16 infections were excluded. Cervical HPV DNA was detected by MY09/MY11 PCR and genotyped by dot-blot hybridization. Fifteen mL of heparinized blood were centrifuged, and the buffy coat was split into aliquots, frozen at -30 degrees C, and then kept at -80 degrees C. QIAGEN kits were used to extract genomic DNA from the buffy coat specimens. Overall study results and their limits: Lower TRBV6-7 relative abundance was observed in cases than in controls (approximately 0.1% versus 0.16%; Bonferroni P = 0.0008). By combining richness with V gene abundances, random forest classifiers separated cases from controls with an estimated AUC of 0.75 to 0.9. Across sequencing depths, CIN3+ cases showed significantly higher TCR repertoire richness than controls, but evenness did not differ between the groups. Whether associations preceded infection or resulted from infection could not be shown with the cross-sectional design, and effector/memory subsets and HPV-specific T cells were not isolated. Because T-cell numbers per sample were unknown, differences in richness could reflect varying T-cell content rather than repertoire biology.

The chain is encoded by TRBV5-6 joined to TRBJ2-1, and TRBD2 may be the D gene, going by 5 matching bases. Sequences were obtained from blood buffy coat. The sequence was collected from a woman between 18 and 75 years old with a cervical HPV16 infection that either progressed to CIN3+ or cleared (not recorded which). CDR3 DNA (partial): TGTGCCAGCAGCGAAGCGGTCTACAATGAG. Translation gives CASSEAVYNE. The CDR3, in full, reads CASSEAVYNEQFF.